Shown below are 30 T cell receptor beta chains from a single sample sequenced in a study of CD8 T cells in ankylosing spondylitis. TCRdb processed the 5' RACE reads anew with MiXCR; each CDR3 protein has one entry. The repertoire has around 100,000 distinct CDR3 sequences, approximately 25% of them found once; the top ten carry 12%. The source material was synovial fluid, either unsorted or a sorted T cell fraction (not recorded which). These receptors originate from a male donor with ankylosing spondylitis.

At least ten counts were recorded for this clonotype. V usage is TRBV20-1 and J usage is TRBJ2-3, with 12 positions matching TRBD2. The CDR3 spans 16 residues. Germline values: CDR1 DFQATT, CDR2 SNEGSKA (reference sequence). With V trimmed by 1 base and J by 5 bases, 7 bases remained unmatched. The CDR3 protein is CSARVFTSGRLDTQYF. CDR3 sequence (DNA): TGCAGTGCTAGAGTTTTTACTAGCGGGAGGTTAGATACGCAGTATTTT.

The chain is built from TRBV20-1 and TRBJ2-1; 8 bases agree with TRBD1. Germline-derived CDR1 and CDR2 are DFQATT and SNEGSKA (reference sequence). This CDR3 contains 14 residues. The V segment lost 1 base and the J segment 3 bases; nucleotides outside the gene matches: 2. In DNA, the CDR3 is TGCAGTGCTAGAGGGGGACAGGACTACAATGAGCAGTTCTTC. Protein sequence: CSARGGQDYNEQFF.

The V gene is TRBV19, the J gene TRBJ2-7; D not certain. Between the trimmed V and J ends, which lost 5 bases and 7 bases, there was a span of 9 bases. The CDR3 runs 11 residues. CDR1 is LNHDA, CDR2 SQIVND, per germline (reference sequence). The CDR3 region is CASSFKAEQYF. The CDR3, as DNA: TGTGCCAGTAGTTTTAAAGCGGAGCAGTACTTC.

V is TRBV4-2 and J is TRBJ2-1; 8 bases are a match to TRBD2. The CDR3 totals 17 residues. The junction had 12 bases not matched to a gene; V was cut back by 0 bases and J by 8 bases. CDR1 and CDR2 from the germline V gene are LGHNA and YNFKEQ. CDR3 coding DNA: TGTGCCAGCAGCCAAGATGGGGCTAGCGGGTCTTCGGATGAGCAGTTCTTC. Protein: CASSQDGASGSSDEQFF.

This chain links TRBV2 with TRBJ2-5, with 8 bases lining up with TRBD1. Looked up from germline, CDR1 is SNHLY and CDR2 is FYNNEI. The CDR3 has 15 amino acids. The J segment lost 4 bases and the V segment lost 7 bases, leaving 11 bases of the junction unmatched. CDR3 residues: CASTRSQGASETQYF. CDR3 DNA sequence: TGTGCCAGCACTCGATCCCAGGGGGCTTCAGAGACCCAGTACTTC. The entire variable domain, with the rest obtained from reference TRBV2 and TRBJ2-5, is as follows: EPEVTQTPSHQVTQMGQEVILRCVPISNHLYFYWYRQILGQKVEFLVSFYNNEISEKSEIFDDQFSVERPDGSNFTLKIRSTKLEDSAMYFCASTRSQGASETQYFGPGTRLLVL.

The V call is TRBV2, the J call TRBJ2-6, with D perhaps TRBD1 (6 bases). This CDR3 contains 15 residues. In germline, CDR1 is SNHLY, CDR2 FYNNEI. V lost 6 bases to trimming and J lost 0 bases, with 9 bases between them. CDR3 sequence reads: CASSRGISGANVLTF. In nucleotides, the CDR3 is TGTGCCAGCAGCAGGGGAATCTCTGGGGCCAACGTCCTGACTTTC.

The rearrangement joins TRBV24-1 to TRBJ1-1; D is possibly TRBD1 (5 bases). The CDR3 is made up of 12 amino acids. Trimming removed 9 bases at V and 3 bases at J, with 10 bases between. Germline V lookup: CDR1 KGHDR, CDR2 SFDVKD. CDR3 in DNA: TGTGCCACCGCGGGGCAGCACACTGAAGCTTTCTTT. It specifies CATAGQHTEAFF.

The chain joins TRBV7-2 to TRBJ2-7, with TRBD1 matching 7 bases. The CDR3 totals 13 residues. J gave up 2 bases and V 3 bases, and 1 base lay outside the gene matches. Per germline, CDR1 SGHTA and CDR2 FQGNSA. CDR3 residues: CASSLDRTYEQYF. DNA for the CDR3: TGTGCCAGCAGCTTGGACAGGACCTACGAGCAGTACTTC.

This clonotype has more than one count but fewer than ten. This sequence joins TRBV20-1 and TRBJ2-3, with a possible D match to TRBD2 (5 bases). Germline V gene lookup returns CDR1 DFQATT and CDR2 SNEGSKA (reference sequence). This CDR3 is built from 14 residues. With 5 bases removed from V and 0 bases from J, the gap between germline ends came to 12 bases. The CDR3 reads CSALDGKSTDTQYF. In nucleotides, the CDR3 is TGCAGTGCTCTAGACGGGAAGAGCACAGATACGCAGTATTTT.

This clonotype was detected a few times. CDR3 DNA sequence: TGTGCCAGCAGTGAAGTAACAGTGAATGAGCAGTTCTTC. The encoded protein is CASSEVTVNEQFF. The rearrangement links TRBV2 to TRBJ2-1; D unclear. Germline V lookup: CDR1 SNHLY, CDR2 FYNNEI. This CDR3 region has 13 residues. Trimming left V 1 base short and J 7 bases short, with 8 bases between.

The rearrangement uses TRBV6-6 and TRBJ2-7; D perhaps matches TRBD2 (5 bases). This CDR3 is 12 amino acids long. The V gene lost 8 bases and the J gene lost 5 bases, with 13 bases spanning the gap. The germline V gene has CDR1 MNHNY and CDR2 SVGAGI (reference sequence). The CDR3 spells CASSDSLNEQYF. CDR3 DNA: TGTGCCAGCTCGGACTCCCTGAACGAGCAGTACTTC.

The genes are TRBV24-1 and TRBJ2-5; TRBD2 aligns across 7 bases. Trimming at V came to 6 bases and at J to 2 bases, leaving 8 bases not matched to a gene. The CDR3 length is 15 residues. Per the germline V gene, CDR1 is KGHDR and CDR2 is SFDVKD. The CDR3, as DNA: TGTGCCACCAGTTCGAGCGGGGAGGGGCAAGAGACCCAGTACTTC. Encoded protein: CATSSSGEGQETQYF.

The chain recombines TRBV7-2 with TRBJ2-2, with D perhaps matching TRBD2 (5 bases). V was shortened by 7 bases and J by 5 bases, with 14 bases between the two germline ends. CDR1 is SGHTA and CDR2 is FQGNSA in the germline V gene. This CDR3 comprises 14 residues. The DNA for the CDR3 is TGTGCCAGCACCCAAGACCGGGGAACCGGGGAGCTGTTTTTT. Translating it yields CASTQDRGTGELFF.

This clonotype occurred a few times. This chain uses TRBV2 with TRBJ1-1, with D hard to call. The CDR3 covers 11 residues. With 6 bases removed from V and 5 bases from J, the gap between germline ends came to 7 bases. Germline CDR1 is SNHLY and CDR2 is FYNNEI. This CDR3 is CASRLGTEAFF. The CDR3 nucleotides read TGTGCCAGCAGGTTGGGGACTGAAGCTTTCTTT.

V gene TRBV12-3 or TRBV12-4 combines with J gene TRBJ2-1; 9 positions agree with TRBD2. The V segment lost 4 bases and the J segment 5 bases; nucleotides outside the gene matches: 0. CDR3 size: 13 residues. In nucleotides, the CDR3 is TGTGCCAGCAGTTGGACTAGCGACAATGAGCAGTTCTTC. Residues: CASSWTSDNEQFF.

The genes are TRBV11-2 and TRBJ2-5; 15 bases are a match to TRBD2. There are 16 residues in the CDR3. The J segment lost 2 bases and the V segment lost 3 bases, leaving 1 base of the junction unmatched. CDR1 is SGHAT, CDR2 FQNNGV, per germline. The CDR3, as DNA: TGTGCCAGCAGCTTGGGACTAGCGGGAGGACAAGAGACCCAGTACTTC. This sequence encodes CASSLGLAGGQETQYF. The full variable domain, rest sourced from reference TRBV11-2 and TRBJ2-5, is EAGVAQSPRYKIIEKRQSVAFWCNPISGHATLYWYQQILGQGPKLLIQFQNNGVVDDSQLPKDRFSAERLKGVDSTLKIQPAKLEDSAVYLCASSLGLAGGQETQYFGPGTRLLVL.

The chain links TRBV24-1 to TRBJ2-3, with D uncertain. CDR3 size: 14 residues. Looked up from germline, CDR1 is KGHDR and CDR2 is SFDVKD. Trimming removed 6 bases at V and 3 bases at J, with 12 bases between. CDR3 sequence reads: CATSSVVGTDTQYF. CDR3 DNA: TGTGCCACCAGTTCGGTAGTAGGAACAGATACGCAGTATTTT.

This clonotype was observed a few times. The rearrangement joins TRBV11-2 to TRBJ1-3; 8 positions agree with TRBD1. Trimming at V came to 0 bases and at J to 0 bases, leaving 4 bases not matched to a gene. The CDR3 totals 17 residues. Germline V gene lookup returns CDR1 SGHAT and CDR2 FQNNGV. The CDR3: CASSLEGQVTSGNTIYF. The CDR3 DNA sequence: TGTGCCAGCAGCTTAGAGGGACAGGTTACCTCTGGAAACACCATATATTTT.

This clonotype was found a few times. The chain is built from TRBV7-8 and TRBJ2-4; 8 nucleotides line up with TRBD1. Germline V gene lookup returns CDR1 SGHVS and CDR2 FQNEAQ. After removal of 2 bases from V and 1 base from J, the junction contained 1 base not matched to a gene. This CDR3 is built from 15 residues. The CDR3 DNA is TGTGCCAGCAGCTTATGGACAGGGGCCAAAAACATTCAGTACTTC. Its translation: CASSLWTGAKNIQYF. Looking up the rest from reference TRBV7-8 and TRBJ2-4 gives the full variable domain: GAGVSQSPRYKVAKRGQDVALRCDPISGHVSLFWYQQALGQGPEFLTYFQNEAQLDKSGLPSDRFFAERPEGSVSTLKIQRTQQEDSAVYLCASSLWTGAKNIQYFGAGTRLSVL.

Only a few counts were recorded for this clonotype. The rearrangement joins TRBV3-1 to TRBJ2-2; D not certain. V was pared by 2 bases and J by 6 bases, with 7 bases between. Germline V lookup: CDR1 LGHDT, CDR2 YNNKEL (reference sequence). CDR3 size: 13 residues. The CDR3 reads CASSQIVAGELFF. The CDR3, as DNA: TGTGCCAGCAGCCAAATCGTGGCCGGGGAGCTGTTTTTT.

The chain combines TRBV9 with TRBJ2-2; D not resolved. Trimming stripped 0 bases from V and 2 bases from J, with 5 bases between. This CDR3 is 14 amino acids long. Germline-derived CDR1 and CDR2 are SGDLS and YYNGEE. CDR3 nucleotides: TGTGCCAGCAGCGTAGTGTCTAACACCGGGGAGCTGTTTTTT. The encoded protein is CASSVVSNTGELFF. Using reference TRBV9 and TRBJ2-2 for the parts outside the CDR3, the full variable domain is DSGVTQTPKHLITATGQRVTLRCSPRSGDLSVYWYQQSLDQGLQFLIQYYNGEERAKGNILERFSAQQFPDLHSELNLSSLELGDSALYFCASSVVSNTGELFFGEGSRLTVL.

The chain combines TRBV9 with TRBJ2-3; D is undetermined. CDR3 size: 16 residues. Germline CDR1 is SGDLS and CDR2 is YYNGEE. Trimming removed 0 bases from V and 2 bases from J, with 13 bases in between. For the CDR3, the DNA is TGTGCCAGCAGCGTAGTCGGGCTAGATTTCACAGATACGCAGTATTTT. Its translation is CASSVVGLDFTDTQYF.

This clonotype came up a few times. V is TRBV3-1 and J is TRBJ1-4; D is possibly TRBD1 (5 bases). Trimming stripped 4 bases from V and 6 bases from J, with 9 bases between. Looked up from germline, CDR1 is LGHDT and CDR2 is YNNKEL (reference sequence). This CDR3 region has 13 residues. The CDR3 DNA sequence: TGTGCCAGCAGCCCGGGAGGGGATGAAAAACTGTTTTTT. Its translation: CASSPGGDEKLFF. Supplemented by reference TRBV3-1 and TRBJ1-4, the full variable domain reads DTAVSQTPKYLVTQMGNDKSIKCEQNLGHDTMYWYKQDSKKFLKIMFSYNNKELIINETVPNRFSPKSPDKAHLNLHINSLELGDSAVYFCASSPGGDEKLFFGSGTQLSVL.

The chain links TRBV5-1 to TRBJ1-1; no clear D gene. Per germline, CDR1 SGHRS and CDR2 YFSETQ. CDR3 size: 13 residues. Between the trimmed V and J ends, which lost 0 bases and 9 bases, there was a span of 12 bases. The CDR3 loop reads CASSLGLDPKAFF. The CDR3, as DNA: TGCGCCAGCAGCTTGGGTCTAGACCCTAAAGCTTTCTTT.

The J gene is TRBJ2-3, the V gene TRBV7-8; D may be TRBD2 (6 bases). V lost 5 bases and J lost 1, with 13 bases in between. The CDR3 loop spans 15 amino acids. Germline CDR1 and CDR2: SGHVS and FQNEAQ. The CDR3 sequence is CASSLGRLGTDTQYF. CDR3 sequence (DNA): TGTGCCAGCAGCCTAGGGCGACTAGGCACAGATACGCAGTATTTT.

There are many counts of this clonotype. The chain has TRBV7-9 and TRBJ1-3; 7 bases are a match to TRBD1. CDR3 length: 16 amino acids. Germline V gene lookup returns CDR1 SEHNR and CDR2 FQNEAQ (reference sequence). J lost 0 bases, V lost 5 bases, and 7 bases had no gene match. Written as DNA, the CDR3 is TGTGCCAGCAGCCCTAGAGGACAGGTCTCTGGAAACACCATATATTTT. Encoded protein: CASSPRGQVSGNTIYF.

This chain uses TRBV20-1 with TRBJ2-1; D ambiguous. Trimming cost V 1 base and J 5 bases, with 18 bases left between them. This CDR3 contains 16 residues. Germline-derived CDR1 and CDR2 are DFQATT and SNEGSKA (reference sequence). The CDR3 here is CSARVGPQTNDNEQFF. The CDR3 coding sequence is TGCAGTGCTAGAGTCGGACCACAGACAAATGACAATGAGCAGTTCTTC.

The V and J genes are TRBV4-2 and TRBJ2-1; 9 bases match TRBD2. This CDR3 has 15 residues. Looked up from germline, CDR1 is LGHNA and CDR2 is YNFKEQ. Trimming cost V 3 bases and J 4 bases; bases outside gene matches: 4. CDR3 loop: CASSQESGGYNEQFF. In DNA form, the CDR3 reads TGTGCCAGCAGCCAGGAGAGCGGGGGGTACAATGAGCAGTTCTTC.

The chain combines TRBV24-1 with TRBJ2-1; D remains ambiguous. CDR1 is KGHDR, CDR2 SFDVKD, per germline. The CDR3 is 22 residues long. With 4 bases removed from V and 0 bases from J, the gap between germline ends came to 30 bases. CDR3: CATSDDKGGPPKLGSSYNEQFF. The CDR3 coding sequence is TGTGCCACCAGTGACGATAAAGGTGGACCGCCTAAACTGGGAAGCTCCTACAATGAGCAGTTCTTC.

In its sample, this clonotype was seen many times. The chain combines TRBV20-1 with TRBJ2-1, with D perhaps given as TRBD1 or TRBD2 (5 bases each). Germline V gene sequence: CDR1 DFQATT, CDR2 SNEGSKA (reference sequence). This CDR3 is 12 amino acids long. The CDR3 DNA is TGCACCCCACAGGAAAGGGGACATGAGCAGTTCTTC. Its protein product is CTPQERGHEQFF.